The next 9 T cell receptor beta chains were all read from a single sample in a study of shared clonotypes between healthy human individuals. Using immunoSEQ multiplex PCR, the repertoire was profiled, and TCRdb retains in-frame clones only, with some absent. The sample yields about 2 million clones, roughly 94% seen once. The sample comprised naive CD4+ T cells sorted from blood. Subset reported: CD45RA+ positively selected. These receptors were obtained from a man younger than 30 in good health.

This clone was seen just once. This chain links TRBV5-6 with TRBJ2-2, with 9 positions matching TRBD1. Trimming removed 4 bases from V and 7 bases from J; junction bases left unmatched: 5. Germline loops: CDR1 SGHDT, CDR2 YYEEEE. CDR3 length: 14 amino acids. In nucleotides, the CDR3 is TGTGCCAGCAGCCGGACAGGGGACTACGGGGAGCTGTTTTTT. Translation: CASSRTGDYGELFF.

The chain has TRBV6-5 and TRBJ1-2, with unresolved D. Germline CDR1 is MNHEY and CDR2 is SVGAGI. Trimming removed 2 bases at V and 5 bases at J, with 18 bases between. The CDR3 is 16 residues long. CDR3 protein: CASSYGIGKSGYGYTF. CDR3 DNA: TGTGCCAGCAGTTACGGTATCGGCAAGTCGGGATATGGCTACACCTTC.

The rearrangement joins TRBV6-5 to TRBJ1-2; D is unclear. V was shortened by 7 bases and J by 8 bases, with 14 bases between the two germline ends. The CDR3 has 12 residues. CDR1 and CDR2 (germline): MNHEY, SVGAGI. For the CDR3, the DNA is TGTGCCAGCATTCGGGGAATTGGGGGCTACACCTTC. It yields the protein CASIRGIGGYTF.

The chain has TRBV6-1 and TRBJ2-2, with TRBD1 matching 8 bases. The CDR3 runs 15 residues. Germline-derived CDR1 and CDR2 are MNHNS and SASEGT. Germline trimming cut 8 bases from V and 3 bases from J; bases unmatched to any gene: 8. The CDR3 loop reads CASHGSGGYTGELFF. DNA of the CDR3: TGTGCCAGCCACGGCTCAGGGGGCTACACCGGGGAGCTGTTTTTT.

The chain carries TRBV5-4 and TRBJ2-2, with D uncertain. Looked up from germline, CDR1 is SGHNT and CDR2 is YYREEE (reference sequence). V lost 0 bases, J lost 0 bases, and 9 bases lay in between. This CDR3 has 16 residues. The CDR3 DNA reads TGTGCCAGCAGCTTGGCCCGAGGCACGAACACCGGGGAGCTGTTTTTT. Translating it yields CASSLARGTNTGELFF.

This chain joins TRBV6-5 and TRBJ1-1, with D perhaps TRBD1 (6 bases). V dropped 5 bases and J dropped 7 bases, with 11 bases sitting between them. The CDR3 is 12 amino acids. Germline V lookup: CDR1 MNHEY, CDR2 SVGAGI. CDR3 coding DNA: TGTGCCAGCAGTCGAACAGGGATTGAAGCTTTCTTT. This translates into CASSRTGIEAFF.

V and J are TRBV5-4 and TRBJ1-2; 9 bases match TRBD1. The CDR3 is 15 residues long. The V segment lost 4 bases and the J segment 3 bases; nucleotides outside the gene matches: 7. Germline V gene lookup returns CDR1 SGHNT and CDR2 YYREEE (reference sequence). CDR3 loop: CASSSTGGPDYGYTF. The CDR3 DNA follows: TGTGCCAGCAGCAGCACAGGGGGCCCGGACTATGGCTACACCTTC.

This clone was seen a single time. The genes are TRBV6-5 and TRBJ1-2; D possibly corresponds to TRBD1 (5 bases). Germline CDR1 MNHEY, CDR2 SVGAGI. The CDR3 extends over 15 amino acids. V gave up 1 base and J gave up 5 bases, with 14 bases separating them. The CDR3 region is CASSYLGGSYYGYTF. As DNA, the CDR3 is TGTGCCAGCAGTTACTTGGGGGGGTCCTATTATGGCTACACCTTC.

Concerning this clone itself: It may be a read error: a sequence one base away is much more abundant. The sample carries other DNA sequences with the same CDR3. V usage is TRBV5-4 and J usage is TRBJ2-5, with 8 positions matching TRBD1. This CDR3 has 14 residues. Germline CDR1 SGHNT, CDR2 YYREEE (reference sequence). With V trimmed by 2 bases and J by 1 base, 1 base remained unmatched. Here the CDR3 DNA reads TGTGCCAGCAGCTTAGACAGGGGCCAAGAGACCCAGTACTTC. Translated: CASSLDRGQETQYF. Full variable domain (missing parts from reference TRBV5-4 and TRBJ2-5): ETGVTQSPTHLIKTRGQQVTLRCSSQSGHNTVSWYQQALGQGPQFIFQYYREEENGRGNFPPRFSGLQFPNYSSELNVNALELDDSALYLCASSLDRGQETQYFGPGTRLLVL.